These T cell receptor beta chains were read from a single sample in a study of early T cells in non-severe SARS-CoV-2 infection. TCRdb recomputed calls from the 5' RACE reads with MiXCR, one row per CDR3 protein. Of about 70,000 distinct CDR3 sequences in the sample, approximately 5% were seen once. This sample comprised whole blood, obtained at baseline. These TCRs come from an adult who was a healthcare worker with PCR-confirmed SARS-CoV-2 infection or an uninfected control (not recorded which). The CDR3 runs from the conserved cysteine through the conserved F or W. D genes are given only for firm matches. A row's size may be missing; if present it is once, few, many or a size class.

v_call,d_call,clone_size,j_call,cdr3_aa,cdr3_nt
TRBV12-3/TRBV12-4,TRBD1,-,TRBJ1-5,CASSSTGTGERDNQPQHF,TGTGCCAGCAGTTCGACTGGGACAGGGGAAAGGGACAATCAGCCCCAGCATTTT
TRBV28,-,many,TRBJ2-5,CASREWGMETQYF,TGTGCCAGCCGGGAGTGGGGCATGGAGACCCAGTACTTC
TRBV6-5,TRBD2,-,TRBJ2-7,CASRSQTSGRIYEQYF,TGTGCCAGCAGAAGCCAAACTAGCGGGAGGATCTACGAGCAGTACTTC
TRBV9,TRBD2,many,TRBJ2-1,CASSPSGTYNEQFF,TGTGCCAGCAGCCCGAGCGGGACTTACAATGAGCAGTTCTTC
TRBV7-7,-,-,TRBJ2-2,CASSHTGRSNTGELFF,TGTGCCAGCAGCCATACGGGGCGTTCGAACACCGGGGAGCTGTTTTTT
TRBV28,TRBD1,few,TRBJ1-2,CASSLYRGSYGYTF,TGTGCCAGCAGCCTCTACAGGGGATCCTATGGCTACACCTTC
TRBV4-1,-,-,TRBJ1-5,CASSQEGMPNQPQHF,TGCGCCAGCAGCCAAGAGGGGATGCCGAATCAGCCCCAGCATTTT
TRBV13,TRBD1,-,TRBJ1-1,CASSWGQTPASEAFF,TGTGCCAGCAGCTGGGGACAGACCCCGGCTTCTGAAGCTTTCTTT
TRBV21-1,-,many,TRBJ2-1,CASSPTPSIETSSYNEQFF,TGTGCCAGCAGTCCAACACCCTCTATAGAAACTAGCTCCTACAATGAGCAGTTCTTC
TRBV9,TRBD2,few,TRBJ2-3,CASSVVASGSITDTQYF,TGTGCCAGCAGCGTAGTGGCTAGCGGGAGTATTACAGATACGCAGTATTTT
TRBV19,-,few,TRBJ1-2,CASSIGNGAYGYTF,TGTGCCAGTAGTATCGGTAACGGCGCCTATGGCTACACCTTC
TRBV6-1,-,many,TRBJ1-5,CASTSGPVSNQPQHF,TGTGCCAGCACTTCGGGGCCTGTTAGCAATCAGCCCCAGCATTTT
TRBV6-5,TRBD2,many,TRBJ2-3,CASSRTLAGGSDTQYF,TGTGCCAGCAGCCGAACACTAGCGGGAGGATCAGATACGCAGTATTTT
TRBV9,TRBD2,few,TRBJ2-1,CASSVSSGRANEQFF,TGTGCCAGCAGCGTCTCTAGCGGGAGAGCCAATGAGCAGTTCTTC
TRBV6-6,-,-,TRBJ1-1,CASSSGGAENTEAFF,TGTGCCAGCAGTTCCGGCGGGGCGGAAAACACTGAAGCTTTCTTT
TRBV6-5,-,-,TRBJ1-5,CASSYGPAGASNQPQHF,TGTGCCAGCAGTTACGGTCCCGCAGGGGCAAGCAATCAGCCCCAGCATTTT
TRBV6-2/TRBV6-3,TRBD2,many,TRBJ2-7,CASSYSPLAVGEQYF,TGTGCCAGCAGTTACTCACCACTAGCGGTTGGCGAGCAGTACTTC
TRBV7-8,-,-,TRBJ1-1,CASSLTTPNTEAFF,TGTGCCAGCAGCTTAACTACTCCGAACACTGAAGCTTTCTTT
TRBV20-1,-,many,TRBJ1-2,CSARAYSANYGYTF,TGCAGTGCTAGAGCGTACAGCGCTAACTATGGCTACACCTTC
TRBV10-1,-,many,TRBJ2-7,CASSARQDSYEQYF,TGCGCCAGCAGTGCCCGACAGGATTCCTACGAGCAGTACTTC
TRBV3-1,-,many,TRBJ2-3,CASSPRTLLFTDTQYF,TGTGCCAGCAGCCCCCGGACGCTACTATTCACAGATACGCAGTATTTT
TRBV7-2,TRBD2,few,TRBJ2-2,CASTTSRAGAPNTGELFF,TGTGCCAGCACCACGTCCCGAGCGGGAGCTCCGAACACCGGGGAGCTGTTTTTT
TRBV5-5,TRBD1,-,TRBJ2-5,CASSLIKQGRTQYF,TGTGCCAGCAGCTTGATTAAACAGGGGAGGACCCAGTACTTC
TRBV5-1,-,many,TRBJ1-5,CASSLVGESNQPQHF,TGCGCCAGCAGCTTGGTCGGGGAAAGCAATCAGCCCCAGCATTTT
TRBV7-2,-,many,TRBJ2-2,CASSLGWHGELFF,TGTGCCAGCAGCTTAGGATGGCACGGGGAGCTGTTTTTT
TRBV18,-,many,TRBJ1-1,CASSPRGNTEAFF,TGTGCCAGCAGTCCCAGGGGGAACACTGAAGCTTTCTTT
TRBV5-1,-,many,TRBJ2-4,CASSLDLAKNIQYF,TGCGCCAGCAGCTTGGATTTAGCCAAAAACATTCAGTACTTC
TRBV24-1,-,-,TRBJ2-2,CATSGEANTGELFF,TGTGCCACCAGCGGCGAGGCCAACACCGGGGAGCTGTTTTTT
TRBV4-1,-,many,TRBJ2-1,CASSHLGEASYNEQFF,TGCGCCAGCAGCCACCTGGGGGAGGCCAGCTACAATGAGCAGTTCTTC
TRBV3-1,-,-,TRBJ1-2,CASSPEAKIGGYTF,TGTGCCAGCAGCCCCGAGGCGAAGATAGGGGGCTACACCTTC
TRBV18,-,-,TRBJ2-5,CASSLNRGSQETQYF,TGTGCCAGCTCACTGAACCGGGGGTCCCAAGAGACCCAGTACTTC
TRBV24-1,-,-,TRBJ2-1,CATSDLARGTGYDEQFF,TGTGCCACCAGTGATTTGGCTCGGGGCACGGGATACGATGAGCAGTTCTTC
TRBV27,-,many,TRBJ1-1,CASSRTGRLGTEAFF,TGTGCCAGCAGCCGAACTGGCAGATTGGGTACTGAAGCTTTCTTT
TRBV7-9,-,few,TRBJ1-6,CASSYPPTVGNSTLHF,TGTGCCAGCAGCTATCCCCCGACAGTTGGGAATTCTACCCTCCACTTT
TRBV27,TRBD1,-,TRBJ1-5,CASSLGTGGNQPQHF,TGTGCCAGCAGTTTAGGGACAGGGGGGAATCAGCCCCAGCATTTT
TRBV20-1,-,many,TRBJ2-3,CSARAVPRTDTQYF,TGCAGTGCTAGGGCTGTCCCCCGCACAGATACGCAGTATTTT
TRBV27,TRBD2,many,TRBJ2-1,CASWSTLASGRGNEQFF,TGTGCCAGCTGGTCCACCCTAGCTAGCGGGAGGGGTAATGAGCAGTTCTTC
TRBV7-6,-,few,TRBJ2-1,CASSLAWEAPYNEQFF,TGTGCCAGCAGCTTAGCATGGGAGGCCCCCTACAATGAGCAGTTCTTC
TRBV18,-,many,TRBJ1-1,CASSPDGTEAFF,TGTGCCAGCTCACCAGATGGCACTGAAGCTTTCTTT
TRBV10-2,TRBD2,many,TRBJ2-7,CASSEDRTSGLYYYEQYF,TGCGCCAGCAGTGAAGATAGGACTAGCGGGCTCTACTACTACGAGCAGTACTTC
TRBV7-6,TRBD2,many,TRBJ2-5,CASSSGLAGETQYF,TGTGCCAGCAGCTCGGGACTAGCAGGGGAGACCCAGTACTTC
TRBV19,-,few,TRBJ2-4,CASRGLAAKNIQYF,TGTGCCAGTCGTGGACTGGCAGCCAAAAACATTCAGTACTTC